This T cell receptor (beta chain) derives from a study of blood T cell repertoires in COVID-19. Study details: The United States, Italy and Spain provided the acute and convalescent COVID-19 samples. The cDNA or gDNA used as material had been derived from T cells, B-cell-depleted T cells, or PBMCs.

This CDR3 has 13 residues. Germline V CDR1 and CDR2: SGDLS, YYNGEE. The V end was cut by 0 bases, the J end by 6 bases, with 9 bases between. In the source study's methods: Reference gene primer amplification yielded estimated nucleated cell counts. Assay: immunoSEQ multiplex PCR; the TCRdb copy retains only in-frame clones and omits some. V, J and clone size are taken as reported in that table, and D and trimming were inferred from the DNA itself. Of 140,000 to 150,000 clones detected, approximately 84% appear once; the ten largest clones hold 1.5% to 2.5%. Sample: peripheral blood. This sequence joins TRBV9 and TRBJ1-1, with D tentatively TRBD1 (5 bases). The origin of this receptor is a woman in her sixties with acute or convalescent COVID-19. The CDR3 region is CASSVDAGSEAFF. CDR3 bases: TGTGCCAGCAGCGTAGACGCAGGGTCTGAAGCTTTCTTT. The full variable domain, completed using reference TRBV9 and TRBJ1-1, is DSGVTQTPKHLITATGQRVTLRCSPRSGDLSVYWYQQSLDQGLQFLIQYYNGEERAKGNILERFSAQQFPDLHSELNLSSLELGDSALYFCASSVDAGSEAFFGQGTRLTVV.